This T cell receptor (beta chain) was profiled in a study of identical twins. Study conclusions and caveats: Possibly, invariant MAIT and iNKT cells partly confounded zero-insertion analyses.

Trimming took 5 bases from V and 6 from J; bases not matched to a gene: 13. The germline CDR1 and CDR2 sequences are DFQATT and SNEGSKA (reference sequence). CDR3 size: 16 residues. TCRdb independently ran MiXCR on the 5' RACE reads; one entry per CDR3 protein. The data hold approximately 700,000 distinct CDR3 sequences, with 15% to 20% observed a single time. This clonotype was picked up a small number of times. Its cognate antigen is unknown. This sample was also put to use in a study of T cells expressing NK-cell markers. That source adds: Clarity on HCMV specificity was lacking for the expanded NKG2C+ T cell clones.

What was sequenced was PBMCs. V usage is TRBV20-1 and J usage is TRBJ2-1; 10 bases are shared with TRBD2. The sequence came from a woman in her late teens or twenties in good health. DNA for the CDR3: TGCAGTGCTGCCGAACCGAGCGGGAGGGTACTCAATGAGCAGTTCTTC. Protein product: CSAAEPSGRVLNEQFF.